These 14 T cell receptor beta chains were sequenced from one sample in a study of blood T cell repertoires in COVID-19. Sequencing was performed with immunoSEQ multiplex PCR; in TCRdb, only in-frame clones are kept and a portion is missing. The sample lists a few hundred thousand clones, 88% occurring once. Sequencing was done on a sample of peripheral blood. These receptor sequences come from a middle-aged woman who had recovered from COVID-19.

The chain couples TRBV3-1 (or the pseudogene TRBV3-2) to TRBJ2-3; 7 nucleotides agree with TRBD2. After removal of 3 bases from V and 7 bases from J, the junction contained 13 bases not matched to a gene. CDR1 and CDR2 (germline): LGHDT, YNNKEL (reference sequence). The CDR3 is 16 amino acids. CDR3 bases: TGTGCCAGCAGCCACCTGGGAGGGCGGGATCGGAATACGCAGTATTTT. As protein: CASSHLGGRDRNTQYF.

The rearrangement links TRBV9 to TRBJ1-1, with D unresolved. Between the trimmed V and J ends, which lost 3 bases and 0 bases, there was a span of 9 bases. Germline V gives CDR1 SGDLS, CDR2 YYNGEE. CDR3 length: 14 amino acids. CDR3 loop: CASSAGLLNTEAFF. CDR3 DNA: TGTGCCAGCAGCGCTGGACTCCTGAACACTGAAGCTTTCTTT.

DNA for the CDR3: TGCGCCAGCAGCCAAGATGGAGGGTATTGGGGCTACACCTTC. It specifies CASSQDGGYWGYTF. This rearrangement joins TRBV4-3 to TRBJ1-2; D remains unclear. The CDR3 is 14 residues long. The ends were cut back, 0 bases at V and 8 bases at J, with 13 bases in the middle. Germline lookup yields CDR1 LGHNA and CDR2 YSLEER.

This chain connects TRBV27 to TRBJ1-4, with TRBD1 as a possible D gene (6 bases). The CDR3 length is 13 residues. Trimming took off 10 bases at V and 5 bases at J, with 14 bases between the two ends. Germline CDR1 reads MNHEY; CDR2 reads SMNVEV (reference sequence). Written as DNA, the CDR3 is TGTGCCACCGCGACAGGACCAAATGAAAAACTGTTTTTT. It translates to CATATGPNEKLFF.

The chain joins TRBV25-1 to TRBJ1-2; D is uncertain. CDR1 and CDR2 from the germline V gene are MGHDK and SYGVNS. The V and J ends lost 1 base and 8 bases respectively, with 14 bases between them. The CDR3 is 14 amino acids. This CDR3 is CASSEFGSGHGYTF. CDR3 nucleotides: TGTGCCAGCAGTGAATTTGGGAGTGGGCACGGCTACACCTTC.

The gene calls are TRBV5-1 and TRBJ2-3, with 9 bases aligning to TRBD2. This CDR3 is built from 18 residues. Unmatched junction bases numbered 16, after V lost 5 bases and J lost 3 bases. Germline-derived CDR1 and CDR2 are SGHRS and YFSETQ. The CDR3 is CASSRWGASGTWTDTQYF. For the CDR3, the DNA is TGCGCCAGCAGTCGTTGGGGGGCTAGCGGGACATGGACAGATACGCAGTATTTT.

The rearrangement uses TRBV24-1 and TRBJ1-5, with D possibly TRBD1 on 5 matching bases. V was cut by 9 bases and J by 1 base, with 9 bases left in between. CDR3 size: 13 residues. The germline gives CDR1 KGHDR, CDR2 SFDVKD. The CDR3 DNA reads TGTGCCACCGCGCAGGGCAGCAATCAGCCCCAGCATTTT. Amino acid sequence: CATAQGSNQPQHF.

Turning to this clone: A junction end diverges from the germline sequence, so it may reflect a read error. This chain connects TRBV30 to TRBJ2-3, with TRBD2 as a possible D gene (6 bases). The germline V gene encodes CDR1 GTSNPN and CDR2 SVGIG (reference sequence). CDR3 length equals 16 residues. In DNA form, the CDR3 reads TGTGCCTGGAGGGGCCTGGCTAGCGAGTCACATGCTACGCAGTACTTT. Translated: CAWRGLASESHATQYF. The full variable domain, its missing parts supplied by reference TRBV30 and TRBJ2-3, is SQTIHQWPATLVQPVGSPLSLECTVEGTSNPNLYWYRQAAGRGLQLLFYSVGIGQISSEVPQNLSASRPQDRQFILSSKKLLLSDSGFYLCAWRGLASESHATQYFGPGTRLTVL.

This chain connects TRBV6-1 to TRBJ1-1, with 8 bases that match TRBD1. Per germline, CDR1 MNHNS and CDR2 SASEGT. With 2 bases clipped from V and 0 bases from J, the junction kept 2 bases outside the gene matches. This CDR3 is built from 15 residues. The CDR3, as DNA: TGTGCCAGCAGTGAACGGACAGGGTTGAACACTGAAGCTTTCTTT. Translation: CASSERTGLNTEAFF.

About this clone itself: The sample contains more than one DNA sequence encoding this CDR3. The rearrangement links TRBV5-1 to TRBJ1-5; D perhaps matches TRBD1 (5 bases). The V end lost 0 bases, the J end lost 1 base, and 5 bases lay between the germline ends. CDR1 and CDR2 from the germline V gene are SGHRS and YFSETQ. CDR3 length equals 14 residues. Here the CDR3 reads CASSLGQSNQPQHF. CDR3 bases: TGCGCCAGCAGCTTGGGACAGAGCAATCAGCCCCAGCATTTT.

The rearrangement joins TRBV24-1 to TRBJ1-5, with a weak D call TRBD1 (6 bases). The germline V gene has CDR1 KGHDR and CDR2 SFDVKD. This CDR3 comprises 14 residues. With 5 bases removed from V and 6 bases from J, the gap between germline ends came to 13 bases. The CDR3 coding sequence is TGTGCCACCAGTGGGGCAGGGGACCGTCAGCCCCAGCATTTT. Residues: CATSGAGDRQPQHF.

The gene calls are TRBV5-1 and TRBJ1-1, with D perhaps TRBD1 (6 bases). Trimming shortened V by 3 bases and J by 1 base, and 13 bases separated the two germline ends. The CDR3 is made up of 15 amino acids. The germline V gene has CDR1 SGHRS and CDR2 YFSETQ. This CDR3 reads CASSSQGPGNTEAFF. Written as DNA, the CDR3 is TGCGCCAGCAGCTCCCAGGGGCCTGGGAACACTGAAGCTTTCTTT.

The V and J genes are TRBV10-3 and TRBJ2-1; 10 nucleotides agree with TRBD2. With 10 bases clipped from V and 10 bases from J, the junction kept 16 bases outside the gene matches. Germline-derived CDR1 and CDR2 are ENHRY and SYGVKD. The CDR3 covers 15 residues. CDR3 loop: CATGIGTSAQYEQFF. In DNA form, the CDR3 reads TGTGCCACTGGCATCGGGACTAGCGCACAATACGAGCAGTTCTTC.

The gene calls are TRBV10-3 and TRBJ2-7; TRBD1 might be the D (5 bases). CDR1 and CDR2 from the germline V gene are ENHRY and SYGVKD. V dropped 4 bases and J dropped 2 bases, with 21 bases sitting between them. CDR3 length: 17 residues. CDR3 nucleotides: TGTGCCATCAGTGGGGGCCCTCTCCGCCTCCGCCCCTACGAGCAGTACGTC. Protein product: CAISGGPLRLRPYEQYV.